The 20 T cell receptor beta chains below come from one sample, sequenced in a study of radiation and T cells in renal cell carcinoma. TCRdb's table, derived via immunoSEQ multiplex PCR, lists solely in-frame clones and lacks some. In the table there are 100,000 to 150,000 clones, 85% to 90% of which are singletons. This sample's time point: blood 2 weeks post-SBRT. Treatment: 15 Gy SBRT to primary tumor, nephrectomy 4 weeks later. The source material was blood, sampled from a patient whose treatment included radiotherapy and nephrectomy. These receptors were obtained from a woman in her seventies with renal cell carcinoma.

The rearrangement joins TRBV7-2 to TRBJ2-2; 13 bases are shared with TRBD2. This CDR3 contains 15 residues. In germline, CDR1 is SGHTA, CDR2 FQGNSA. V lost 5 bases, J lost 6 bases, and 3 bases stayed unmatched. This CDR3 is CASSPTSGGAGELFF. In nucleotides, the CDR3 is TGTGCCAGCAGCCCCACTAGCGGGGGGGCCGGGGAGCTGTTTTTT.

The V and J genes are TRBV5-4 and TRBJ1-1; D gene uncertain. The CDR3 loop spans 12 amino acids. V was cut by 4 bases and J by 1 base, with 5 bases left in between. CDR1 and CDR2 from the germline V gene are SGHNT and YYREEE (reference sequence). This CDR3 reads CASSRRNTEAFF. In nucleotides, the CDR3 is TGTGCCAGCAGCCGACGGAACACTGAAGCTTTCTTT.

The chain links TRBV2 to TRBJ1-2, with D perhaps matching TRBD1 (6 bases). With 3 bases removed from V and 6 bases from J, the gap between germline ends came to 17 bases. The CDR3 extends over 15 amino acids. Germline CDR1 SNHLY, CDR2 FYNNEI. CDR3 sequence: CASSDGRGGFDGYTF. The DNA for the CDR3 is TGTGCCAGCAGTGACGGAAGAGGGGGGTTCGATGGCTACACCTTC.

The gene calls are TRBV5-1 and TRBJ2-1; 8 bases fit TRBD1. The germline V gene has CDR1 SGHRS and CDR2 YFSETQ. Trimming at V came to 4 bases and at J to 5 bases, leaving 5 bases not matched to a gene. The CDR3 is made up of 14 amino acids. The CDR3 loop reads CASSLDRGHNEQFF. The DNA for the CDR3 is TGCGCCAGCAGCCTTGACAGGGGCCACAATGAGCAGTTCTTC.

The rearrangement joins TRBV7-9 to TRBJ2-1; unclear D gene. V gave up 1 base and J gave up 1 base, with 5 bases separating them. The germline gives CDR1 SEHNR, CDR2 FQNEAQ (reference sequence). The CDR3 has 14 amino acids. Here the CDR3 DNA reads TGTGCCAGCAGCTTAGTACTATCCTACAATGAGCAGTTCTTC. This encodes CASSLVLSYNEQFF.

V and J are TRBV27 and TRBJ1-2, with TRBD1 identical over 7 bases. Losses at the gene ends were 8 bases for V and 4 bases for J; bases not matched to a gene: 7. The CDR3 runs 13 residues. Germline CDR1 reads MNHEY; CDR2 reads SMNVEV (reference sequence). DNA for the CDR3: TGTGCCAGCGCTCCCGGGACAGCCTATGGCTACACCTTC. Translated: CASAPGTAYGYTF.

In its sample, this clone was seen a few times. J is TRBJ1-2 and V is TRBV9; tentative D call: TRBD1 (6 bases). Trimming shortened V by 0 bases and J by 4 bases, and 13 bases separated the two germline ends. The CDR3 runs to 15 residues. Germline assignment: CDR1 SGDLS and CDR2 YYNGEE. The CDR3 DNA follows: TGTGCCAGCAGCGTAGTTTCAGGGGCGGGCTATGGCTACACCTTC. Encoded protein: CASSVVSGAGYGYTF.

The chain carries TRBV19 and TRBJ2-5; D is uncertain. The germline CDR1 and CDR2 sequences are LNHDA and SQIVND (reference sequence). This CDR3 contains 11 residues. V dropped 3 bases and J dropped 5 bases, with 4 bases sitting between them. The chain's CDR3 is CASSMAETQYF. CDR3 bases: TGTGCCAGTAGTATGGCCGAGACCCAGTACTTC. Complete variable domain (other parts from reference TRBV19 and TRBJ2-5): DGGITQSPKYLFRKEGQNVTLSCEQNLNHDAMYWYRQDPGQGLRLIYYSQIVNDFQKGDIAEGYSVSREKKESFPLTVTSAQKNPTAFYLCASSMAETQYFGPGTRLLVL.

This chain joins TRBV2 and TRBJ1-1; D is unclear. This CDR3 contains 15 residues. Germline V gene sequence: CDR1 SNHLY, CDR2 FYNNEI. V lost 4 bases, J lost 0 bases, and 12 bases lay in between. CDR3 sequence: CASSGSIGLNTEAFF. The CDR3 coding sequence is TGTGCCAGCAGTGGGTCGATAGGTTTGAACACTGAAGCTTTCTTT.

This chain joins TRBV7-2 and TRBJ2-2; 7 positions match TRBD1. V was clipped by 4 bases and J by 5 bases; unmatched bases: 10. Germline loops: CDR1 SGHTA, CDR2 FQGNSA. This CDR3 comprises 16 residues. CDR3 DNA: TGTGCCAGCAGCTCCCTACAGGGGAAGGGGACCGGGGAGCTGTTTTTT. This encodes CASSSLQGKGTGELFF.

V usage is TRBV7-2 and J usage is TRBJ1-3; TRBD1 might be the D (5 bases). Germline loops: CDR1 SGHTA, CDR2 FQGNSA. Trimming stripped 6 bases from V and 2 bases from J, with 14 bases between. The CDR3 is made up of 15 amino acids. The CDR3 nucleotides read TGTGCCAGCAGTTCGCCCGGGACCGCTGGAAACACCATATATTTT. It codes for CASSSPGTAGNTIYF.

CDR3 residues: CASSPRGSAYNEQFF. The CDR3, as DNA: TGTGCCAGCAGCCCCAGGGGTTCTGCCTACAATGAGCAGTTCTTC. The chain is built from TRBV7-9 and TRBJ2-1; D may be TRBD1 (6 bases). The CDR3 spans 15 residues. V lost 5 bases, J lost 2 bases, and 13 bases lay in between. The germline V gene has CDR1 SEHNR and CDR2 FQNEAQ (reference sequence).

The CDR3 region has the DNA TGTGCCAGCAGTTCACCCGGGACTAGCGCCTCCTACAATGAGCAGTTCTTC. Its translation is CASSSPGTSASYNEQFF. The chain recombines TRBV5-6 with TRBJ2-1; 10 positions match TRBD2. V lost 5 bases and J lost 0; bases outside the gene matches: 8. The CDR3 covers 17 residues. Germline V gene data show CDR1 as SGHDT and CDR2 as YYEEEE.

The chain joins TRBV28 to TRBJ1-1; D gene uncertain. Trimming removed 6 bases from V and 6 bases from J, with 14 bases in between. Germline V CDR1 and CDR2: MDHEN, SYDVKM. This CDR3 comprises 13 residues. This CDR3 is CASRKYEIAEAFF. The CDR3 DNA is TGTGCCAGCAGAAAGTACGAAATCGCTGAAGCTTTCTTT.

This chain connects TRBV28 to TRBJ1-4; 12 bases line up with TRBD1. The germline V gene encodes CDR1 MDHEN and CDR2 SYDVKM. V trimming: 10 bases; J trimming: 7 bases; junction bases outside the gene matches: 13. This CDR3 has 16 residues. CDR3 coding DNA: TGTGCCACCAAACGGGACAGGGGGCAGAGGGGTGAAAAACTGTTTTTT. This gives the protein CATKRDRGQRGEKLFF.

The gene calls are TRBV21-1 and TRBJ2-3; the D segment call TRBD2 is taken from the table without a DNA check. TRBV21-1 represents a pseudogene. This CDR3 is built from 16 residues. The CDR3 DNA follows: TGTGCCAGCAGCAAAGGGGAAGCGGGGGGGCCAGATACGCAGTATTTT. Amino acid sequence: CASSKGEAGGPDTQYF.

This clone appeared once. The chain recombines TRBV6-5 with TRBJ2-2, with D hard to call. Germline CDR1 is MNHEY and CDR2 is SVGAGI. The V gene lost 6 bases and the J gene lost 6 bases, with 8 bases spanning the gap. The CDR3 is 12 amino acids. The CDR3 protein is CASREIAGELFF. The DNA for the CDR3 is TGTGCCAGCAGAGAGATTGCCGGGGAGCTGTTTTTT.

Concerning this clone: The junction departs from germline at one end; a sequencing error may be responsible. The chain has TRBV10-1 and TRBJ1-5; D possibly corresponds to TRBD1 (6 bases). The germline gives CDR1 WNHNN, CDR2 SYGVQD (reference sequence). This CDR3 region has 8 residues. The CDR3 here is CAAPHRDF. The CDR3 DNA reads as TGCGCCGCCCCTCACAGGGATTTT.

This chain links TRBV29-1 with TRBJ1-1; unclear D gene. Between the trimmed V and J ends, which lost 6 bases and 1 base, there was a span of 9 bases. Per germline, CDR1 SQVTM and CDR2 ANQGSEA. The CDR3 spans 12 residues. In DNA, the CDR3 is TGCAGCGTAGAAAGAGGGAACACTGAAGCTTTCTTT. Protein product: CSVERGNTEAFF.

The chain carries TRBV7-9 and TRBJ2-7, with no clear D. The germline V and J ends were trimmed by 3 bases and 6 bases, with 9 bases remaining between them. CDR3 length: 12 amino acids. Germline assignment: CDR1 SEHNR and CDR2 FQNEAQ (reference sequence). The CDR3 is CASSFLMGEQYF. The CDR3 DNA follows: TGTGCCAGCAGCTTTTTGATGGGCGAGCAGTACTTC.